The 29 T cell receptor beta chains reported below all come from one sample, sequenced in a study of blood T cells in healthy people across ages. Primed by a sample-barcoded 5' primer and a J-beta primer mix, a second PCR proceeded for 7 to 11 cycles. TCRdb recomputed calls from the 5' RACE reads with MiXCR, one row per CDR3 protein. The table lists about 680,000 distinct CDR3 sequences, about half of them singletons. The sample taken for sequencing was blood. The receptors derive from a woman in her fifties or sixties in good health.

This clonotype appeared a few times. In nucleotides, the CDR3 is TGTGCCATCACCGCCACCATTAACCCAGATACGCAGTATTTT. Residues: CAITATINPDTQYF. This rearrangement joins TRBV10-3 to TRBJ2-3, with no clear D. The length of the CDR3 is 14 residues. The V end was cut by 7 bases, the J end by 4 bases, with 15 bases between. Germline V gives CDR1 ENHRY, CDR2 SYGVKD.

The chain's CDR3 is CASSLYTGSGANVLTF. DNA for the CDR3: TGTGCCAGCAGCCTATATACAGGGTCTGGGGCCAACGTCCTGACTTTC. The chain joins TRBV6-5 to TRBJ2-6; perhaps TRBD1 as D (6 bases). The V gene lost 6 bases and the J gene lost 1 base, with 13 bases spanning the gap. Germline V gene sequence: CDR1 MNHEY, CDR2 SVGAGI. The CDR3 is 16 amino acids.

The rearrangement joins TRBV5-1 to TRBJ1-5; a weak D match, TRBD1 (6 bases). The CDR3 is made up of 14 amino acids. Germline V lookup: CDR1 SGHRS, CDR2 YFSETQ. The V and J ends lost 0 bases and 5 bases respectively, with 9 bases between them. In nucleotides, the CDR3 is TGCGCCAGCAGCTTGGTGGCAGGGGATCAGCCCCAGCATTTT. Residues: CASSLVAGDQPQHF.

V usage is TRBV24-1 and J usage is TRBJ2-5, with 7 positions matching TRBD1. The CDR3 sequence is 15 residues long. V was clipped by 2 bases and J by 4 bases; unmatched bases: 6. Germline-derived CDR1 and CDR2 are KGHDR and SFDVKD. The CDR3 loop reads CATSDYGRQGETQYF. As DNA, the CDR3 is TGTGCCACCAGTGATTATGGAAGACAGGGAGAGACCCAGTACTTC.

The V and J genes are TRBV18 and TRBJ2-1; no firm D call. The CDR3 is 12 residues long. Germline loops: CDR1 KGHSH, CDR2 LQKENI. Trimming left V 1 base short and J 10 bases short, with 8 bases between. In DNA form, the CDR3 reads TGTGCCAGCTCACCACGTCAGCTAGAGCAGTTCTTC. Amino acids: CASSPRQLEQFF.

This clonotype was counted only a few times. The chain couples TRBV15 to TRBJ2-7; D is unclear. CDR1 is LNHNV, CDR2 YYDKDF, per germline (reference sequence). CDR3 size: 13 residues. The V end was cut by 2 bases, the J end by 1 base, with 6 bases between. The CDR3 protein is CATSRRGSYEQYF. CDR3 nucleotides: TGTGCCACCAGCAGACGAGGTTCCTACGAGCAGTACTTC.

The chain uses TRBV5-1 and TRBJ2-1; D not certain. V lost 0 bases to trimming and J lost 7 bases, with 11 bases between them. The CDR3 runs 14 residues. Germline loops: CDR1 SGHRS, CDR2 YFSETQ. The CDR3 region is CASSLGQERNEQFF. The CDR3 DNA is TGCGCCAGCAGCTTGGGTCAGGAGAGAAATGAGCAGTTCTTC. The variable domain in full, completed from reference TRBV5-1 and TRBJ2-1, reads KAGVTQTPRYLIKTRGQQVTLSCSPISGHRSVSWYQQTPGQGLQFLFEYFSETQRNKGNFPGRFSGRQFSNSRSEMNVSTLELGDSALYLCASSLGQERNEQFFGPGTRLTVL.

This clonotype was counted between two and nine times. The V gene is TRBV28, the J gene TRBJ2-7; tentatively, D is TRBD1 or TRBD2 (6 bases each). Germline V CDR1 and CDR2: MDHEN, SYDVKM. The CDR3 covers 14 residues. V was trimmed by 4 bases and J by 6 bases, leaving 16 bases between them. The CDR3 sequence is CASSSRGGLAEQYF. CDR3 bases: TGTGCCAGCAGTTCCAGGGGAGGCCTGGCCGAGCAGTACTTC. The whole variable domain, filled in from reference TRBV28 and TRBJ2-7, reads DVKVTQSSRYLVKRTGEKVFLECVQDMDHENMFWYRQDPGLGLRLIYFSYDVKMKEKGDIPEGYSVSREKKERFSLILESASTNQTSMYLCASSSRGGLAEQYFGPGTRLTVT.

The chain links TRBV5-1 to TRBJ2-7; D not certain. The J call may be incorrect, as the DNA end agrees better with TRBJ2-4. The CDR3 is 13 residues long. CDR1 and CDR2 (germline): SGHRS, YFSETQ. The CDR3 is CASSPLEQNIQYF. In DNA, the CDR3 is TGCGCCAGCAGCCCCCTAGAGCAAAACATTCAGTACTTC.

This rearrangement joins TRBV10-3 to TRBJ2-5, with D unclear. The germline gives CDR1 ENHRY, CDR2 SYGVKD. The CDR3 spans 13 residues. Trimming removed 3 bases from V and 11 bases from J, with 16 bases in between. CDR3 in amino acids: CAISDVGYTEQYF. The CDR3 DNA sequence: TGTGCCATCAGTGATGTGGGGTACACTGAGCAGTACTTC.

This chain uses TRBV20-1 with TRBJ2-1; D ambiguous. CDR3 length: 10 amino acids. V was clipped by 3 bases and J by 12 bases, with 9 bases between them. Germline-derived CDR1 and CDR2 are DFQATT and SNEGSKA (reference sequence). Here the CDR3 reads CSASFPGQFF. The CDR3 DNA reads TGCAGTGCTAGTTTCCCAGGGCAGTTCTTC.

J is TRBJ2-5 and V is TRBV4-3; TRBD1 matches 7 bases. The CDR3 runs to 15 residues. In germline, CDR1 is LGHNA, CDR2 YSLEER. The V segment lost 0 bases and the J segment 11 bases; nucleotides outside the gene matches: 12. The CDR3: CASSQDLQGVGEQYF. CDR3 DNA sequence: TGCGCCAGCAGCCAAGATCTTCAGGGGGTGGGGGAGCAGTACTTC.

The chain joins TRBV7-2 to TRBJ2-1; 9 bases agree with TRBD2. This CDR3 region has 15 residues. Losses at the gene ends were 5 bases for V and 7 bases for J; bases not matched to a gene: 9. Germline V gene lookup returns CDR1 SGHTA and CDR2 FQGNSA. The CDR3 region has the DNA TGTGCCAGCAGCCCCGCGGGAGGGCACGGTAATGAGCAGTTCTTC. Translation gives CASSPAGGHGNEQFF. Complete variable domain (other parts from reference TRBV7-2 and TRBJ2-1): GAGVSQSPSNKVTEKGKDVELRCDPISGHTALYWYRQSLGQGLEFLIYFQGNSAPDKSGLPSDRFSAERTGGSVSTLTIQRTQQEDSAVYLCASSPAGGHGNEQFFGPGTRLTVL.

This clonotype was counted a few times. The chain combines TRBV7-3 with TRBJ2-5; D is uncertain. Germline V gene data show CDR1 as SGHTA and CDR2 as FQGTGA. V was shortened by 3 bases and J by 5 bases, with 10 bases between the two germline ends. This CDR3 has 13 residues. CDR3 in DNA: TGTGCCAGCAGCTTTACTTCTGGGGAGACCCAGTACTTC. This sequence encodes CASSFTSGETQYF.

Notes on this clonotype: With a much larger clone just one base away, this may be a read error. The J gene is TRBJ2-5, the V gene TRBV7-6; 10 bases match TRBD2. CDR3 length: 18 amino acids. Germline lookup yields CDR1 SGHVS and CDR2 FNYEAQ. V gave up 1 base and J gave up 11 bases; unmatched junction bases: 19. The CDR3 region is CASSLEGAVGLAINEQYF. CDR3 bases: TGTGCCAGCAGCTTAGAGGGGGCCGTGGGACTAGCGATCAATGAGCAGTACTTC.

This sequence joins TRBV5-1 and TRBJ2-7; D unresolved. Trimming left V 0 bases short and J 9 bases short, with 10 bases between. CDR1 is SGHRS and CDR2 is YFSETQ in the germline V gene. The CDR3 spans 12 residues. The CDR3 spells CASSLVGHGQYF. The DNA for the CDR3 is TGCGCCAGCAGCTTGGTAGGTCACGGGCAGTACTTC.

This clonotype occurred a few times. The chain couples TRBV29-1 to TRBJ2-7; tentatively, D is TRBD2 (6 bases). The end of the DNA is better explained by TRBJ2-5, so the J call may be wrong. Per germline, CDR1 SQVTM and CDR2 ANQGSEA. The CDR3 extends over 14 amino acids. CDR3 sequence (DNA): TGCAGCGTACGTTCGGGGGTTCCTGAGGAGACCCAGTACTTC. Its protein product is CSVRSGVPEETQYF.

This chain uses TRBV7-2 with TRBJ2-6; 12 bases line up with TRBD2. Germline assignment: CDR1 SGHTA and CDR2 FQGNSA. The CDR3 length is 18 residues. V shed 5 bases, J shed 4 bases, and the junction held 9 bases outside the gene matches. In DNA form, the CDR3 reads TGTGCCAGCAGCACGGCTAGCGGGAGGGCGCTGGGGGCCAACGTCCTGACTTTC. Its protein is CASSTASGRALGANVLTF.

This chain connects TRBV4-2 to TRBJ2-1, with TRBD2 matching over 11 bases. The germline CDR1 and CDR2 sequences are LGHNA and YNFKEQ. Unmatched junction bases numbered 7, after V lost 3 bases and J lost 6 bases. The CDR3 is 16 amino acids. CDR3 bases: TGTGCCAGCAGCCACACTAGCGGGAGCATTGTCAATGAGCAGTTCTTC. Residues: CASSHTSGSIVNEQFF.

V usage is TRBV6-6 and J usage is TRBJ2-5, with TRBD2 matching 10 bases. V gave up 0 bases and J gave up 11 bases; unmatched junction bases: 9. Germline V gene sequence: CDR1 MNHNY, CDR2 SVGAGI (reference sequence). The CDR3 runs 15 residues. The CDR3 sequence: CASSYSGLADVEQYF. In nucleotides, the CDR3 is TGTGCCAGCAGTTACTCCGGACTAGCGGACGTTGAGCAGTACTTC.

This clonotype was seen a few times. The gene calls are TRBV27 and TRBJ2-5; perhaps TRBD1 as D (5 bases). Germline CDR1 is MNHEY and CDR2 is SMNVEV (reference sequence). Trimming pared 5 bases from V and 5 bases from J, leaving 21 bases between. The CDR3 is 16 residues long. CDR3 region: CASSKADRMVGETQYF. DNA for the CDR3: TGTGCCAGCAGTAAGGCCGACAGAATGGTGGGGGAGACCCAGTACTTC.

This sequence joins TRBV24-1 and TRBJ1-2; 7 nucleotides agree with TRBD1. From germline, CDR1 is KGHDR and CDR2 SFDVKD. This CDR3 comprises 13 residues. The trim removed 7 bases at V and 6 bases at J, leaving 7 bases unmatched. The CDR3 DNA follows: TGTGCCACCAGGGCTTGGACAGGCGATGGCTACACCTTC. This sequence encodes CATRAWTGDGYTF.

There are a few counts of this clonotype. The chain recombines TRBV2 with TRBJ1-5; D gene ambiguous. The CDR3 has 13 amino acids. Trimming took off 6 bases at V and 0 bases at J, with 6 bases between the two ends. CDR1 and CDR2 from the germline V gene are SNHLY and FYNNEI. This chain's CDR3 is CASRADSNQPQHF. CDR3 sequence (DNA): TGTGCCAGCAGGGCAGATAGCAATCAGCCCCAGCATTTT.

The genes are TRBV9 and TRBJ2-1; 10 nucleotides match TRBD2. J lost 4 bases, V lost 4 bases, and 8 bases had no gene match. The CDR3 consists of 16 residues. Germline CDR1 reads SGDLS; CDR2 reads YYNGEE. In DNA form, the CDR3 reads TGTGCCAGCAGCACCCGGACTAGCGGAAAATACAATGAGCAGTTCTTC. Amino acid sequence: CASSTRTSGKYNEQFF.

The V and J genes are TRBV6-5 and TRBJ2-1, with 11 bases matching TRBD2. Looked up from germline, CDR1 is MNHEY and CDR2 is SVGAGI. The CDR3 is 20 amino acids. V lost 5 bases and J lost 9; bases outside the gene matches: 24. The CDR3 loop is CASSGLERASGRPLGSEQFF. CDR3 DNA sequence: TGTGCCAGCAGTGGACTCGAGAGGGCTAGCGGGAGGCCTCTAGGTAGTGAGCAGTTCTTC.

This clonotype has a handful of counts. The V gene is TRBV29-1, the J gene TRBJ2-5; 9 nucleotides line up with TRBD1. Trimming cost V 3 bases and J 1 base; bases outside gene matches: 0. CDR1 SQVTM and CDR2 ANQGSEA come from the germline V gene. This CDR3 has 13 amino acids. CDR3 coding DNA: TGCAGCGTTGAGGACAGGGGCCAAGAGACCCAGTACTTC. Amino acids: CSVEDRGQETQYF.

The V call is TRBV5-1, the J call TRBJ2-5; maybe TRBD1 (5 bases). Trimming left V 0 bases short and J 3 bases short, with 12 bases between. CDR3 length equals 15 residues. Germline loops: CDR1 SGHRS, CDR2 YFSETQ. The CDR3 is CASSLVVSGKETQYF. The CDR3 DNA follows: TGCGCCAGCAGCTTGGTAGTCTCAGGGAAAGAGACCCAGTACTTC.

The chain is built from TRBV4-3 and TRBJ2-7; 11 bases line up with TRBD2. Germline assignment: CDR1 LGHNA and CDR2 YSLEER. V was pared by 2 bases and J by 5 bases, with 11 bases of the junction left unmatched. The CDR3 loop spans 17 amino acids. CDR3 bases: TGCGCCAGCAGCCAACATCATAGCGGGAGGGCCGACCACGAGCAGTACTTC. This codes for CASSQHHSGRADHEQYF.

In this sample, this clonotype turned up many times. The chain couples TRBV20-1 to TRBJ1-2; TRBD1 agrees at 12 bases. V trimming: 3 bases; J trimming: 3 bases; junction bases outside the gene matches: 5. Germline V CDR1 and CDR2: DFQATT, SNEGSKA (reference sequence). CDR3 length: 15 amino acids. The CDR3 DNA follows: TGCAGTGCTAGGGGGACAGGGGGCGCGGACTATGGCTACACCTTC. Translation gives CSARGTGGADYGYTF.